The present TCR beta chain was sequenced within a study of graft-versus-host responses after intestinal transplantation. Study as a whole: Grafts that recipients had were multivisceral, liver-intestinal, or isolated intestinal transplants. The whole recipient group had anti-thymocyte globulin induction followed by tacrolimus and steroids for around 3 years.

Using immunoSEQ multiplex PCR, the repertoire was profiled, and TCRdb retains in-frame clones only, with some absent. The data show about 64,000 clones, more than 90% seen once. The CDR3 spans 14 residues. Germline assignment: CDR1 MNHNY and CDR2 SVGAGI (reference sequence). V lost 2 bases and J lost 1, with 8 bases in between. Findings and caveats of the study: Early post-transplant declines in HvG were associated with peak levels of circulating GvH clones. Detection of GvH clones occurred in recipient marrow, and some had their first appearance in ileum or blood.

With regard to this clone: Antigen specificity is unknown.

The sample was unstimulated CD8+ T cells sorted from spleen or lymph node cells, taken before transplant. The TCR originated in a human donor who was the organ donor for an intestinal transplant. The chain has TRBV6-6 and TRBJ1-1; a possible D gene is TRBD1 (5 bases). CDR3 sequence reads: CASSYDSKNTEAFF. The CDR3 DNA is TGTGCCAGCAGTTACGACAGCAAGAACACTGAAGCTTTCTTT.